A selection of T cell receptor beta chains follows, all from one sample in a study of cytomegalovirus exposure and HLA in healthy donors. The repertoire was sequenced with immunoSEQ multiplex PCR; TCRdb's copy has only in-frame clones and lacks some. Among 95,000 to 100,000 clones, roughly 85% were seen once, and the ten largest hold about 3.8%. The sequenced sample was PBMCs. The receptors originated from a man younger than 45 in good health and CMV-seronegative. The CDR3 runs from the conserved cysteine through the conserved F or W. The D gene is left open where the match is weak. Only some rows state a clone size, as once, few, many or a class for expanded clones.

clone size: -
J gene: TRBJ2-1
D gene: TRBD2
V gene: TRBV7-8
CDR3 protein: CASKWLAGSYNEQFF
CDR3 DNA: TGTGCCAGCAAGTGGTTAGCGGGCTCCTACAATGAGCAGTTCTTC

clone size: -
J gene: TRBJ1-2
D gene: -
V gene: TRBV7-9
CDR3 protein: CASSPDRHGYTF
CDR3 DNA: TGTGCCAGCAGCCCTGACAGGCATGGCTACACCTTC

clone size: -
J gene: TRBJ2-7
D gene: TRBD1
V gene: TRBV6-1
CDR3 protein: CASRDRQGESYEQYF
CDR3 DNA: TGTGCCAGCAGGGACCGACAGGGAGAATCCTACGAGCAGTACTTC

clone size: -
J gene: TRBJ2-5
D gene: -
V gene: TRBV6-5
CDR3 protein: CASSRGEGTQYF
CDR3 DNA: TGTGCCAGCAGTAGGGGCGAAGGGACCCAGTACTTC

clone size: -
J gene: TRBJ2-5
D gene: -
V gene: TRBV7-9
CDR3 protein: CASSKISGPRETQYF
CDR3 DNA: TGTGCCAGCAGCAAAATCTCGGGTCCGCGGGAGACCCAGTACTTC

clone size: -
J gene: TRBJ2-7
D gene: TRBD2
V gene: TRBV7-6
CDR3 protein: CASSPGGGPGLAGGNYEQYF
CDR3 DNA: TGTGCCAGCAGCCCGGGGGGAGGGCCGGGACTAGCGGGGGGGAACTACGAGCAGTACTTC

clone size: -
J gene: TRBJ2-3
D gene: -
V gene: TRBV29-1
CDR3 protein: CSQVRGTDTQYF
CDR3 DNA: TGCAGCCAGGTCAGGGGAACAGATACGCAGTATTTT

clone size: -
J gene: TRBJ2-3
D gene: -
V gene: TRBV15
CDR3 protein: CATSRDRGTDTQYF
CDR3 DNA: TGTGCCACCAGCAGAGACAGGGGCACAGATACGCAGTATTTT

clone size: -
J gene: TRBJ2-3
D gene: TRBD2
V gene: TRBV29-1
CDR3 protein: CSHSGETSTDTQYF
CDR3 DNA: TGCAGCCATAGCGGGGAGACTAGCACAGATACGCAGTATTTT

clone size: -
J gene: TRBJ2-2
D gene: TRBD1
V gene: TRBV5-1
CDR3 protein: CASSRGGTGNTGELFF
CDR3 DNA: TGCGCCAGCAGCCGGGGCGGGACAGGGAACACCGGGGAGCTGTTTTTT

clone size: few
J gene: TRBJ1-2
D gene: TRBD1
V gene: TRBV4-2
CDR3 protein: CASSLRQGTDYGYTF
CDR3 DNA: TGTGCCAGCAGCCTTCGACAGGGTACGGACTATGGCTACACCTTC

clone size: -
J gene: TRBJ2-7
D gene: TRBD1
V gene: TRBV19
CDR3 protein: CASSLDRERQYF
CDR3 DNA: TGTGCCAGTAGTTTGGACAGGGAACGGCAGTACTTC

clone size: -
J gene: TRBJ1-6
D gene: -
V gene: TRBV27
CDR3 protein: CASSFLTYNSPLHF
CDR3 DNA: TGTGCCAGCAGTTTCCTGACTTATAATTCACCCCTCCACTTT

clone size: -
J gene: TRBJ2-1
D gene: -
V gene: TRBV30
CDR3 protein: CAWSQASSYNEQFF
CDR3 DNA: TGTGCCTGGAGCCAGGCAAGCTCCTACAATGAGCAGTTCTTC

clone size: -
J gene: TRBJ2-1
D gene: -
V gene: TRBV7-3
CDR3 protein: CASRDSSYNEQFF
CDR3 DNA: TGTGCCAGCCGGGATTCCTCTTACAATGAGCAGTTCTTC

clone size: -
J gene: TRBJ2-3
D gene: TRBD1
V gene: TRBV5-1
CDR3 protein: CASSLDRGVSDTQYF
CDR3 DNA: TGCGCCAGCAGCTTGGACAGGGGGGTCTCAGATACGCAGTATTTT

clone size: -
J gene: TRBJ2-2
D gene: TRBD2
V gene: TRBV7-6
CDR3 protein: CASSFPSGRGTGELFF
CDR3 DNA: TGTGCCAGCAGCTTCCCTAGCGGGAGAGGGACCGGGGAGCTGTTTTTT

clone size: few
J gene: TRBJ1-5
D gene: -
V gene: TRBV5-1
CDR3 protein: CASSFVSGQPQHF
CDR3 DNA: TGCGCCAGCAGCTTCGTGTCCGGTCAGCCCCAGCATTTT

clone size: -
J gene: TRBJ2-5
D gene: -
V gene: TRBV5-4
CDR3 protein: CASSMGGGPQETQYF
CDR3 DNA: TGTGCCAGCAGTATGGGGGGGGGCCCCCAAGAGACCCAGTACTTC

clone size: -
J gene: TRBJ1-2
D gene: TRBD1
V gene: TRBV28
CDR3 protein: CASSLRDSGYTF
CDR3 DNA: TGTGCCAGCAGTTTAAGGGACAGTGGCTACACCTTC

clone size: -
J gene: TRBJ1-1
D gene: -
V gene: TRBV7-9
CDR3 protein: CASSLAEGRNTEAFF
CDR3 DNA: TGTGCCAGCAGCTTAGCAGAGGGAAGGAACACTGAAGCTTTCTTT

clone size: once
J gene: TRBJ1-3
D gene: TRBD1
V gene: TRBV4-1
CDR3 protein: CASSLTAGTGVGNTIYF
CDR3 DNA: TGCGCCAGCAGCCTGACCGCCGGGACAGGGGTAGGAAACACCATATATTTT

clone size: -
J gene: TRBJ2-2
D gene: TRBD2
V gene: TRBV6-6
CDR3 protein: CASTGGTANTGELFF
CDR3 DNA: TGTGCCAGCACGGGAGGGACGGCGAACACCGGGGAGCTGTTTTTT

clone size: -
J gene: TRBJ2-3
D gene: TRBD1
V gene: TRBV15
CDR3 protein: CATSRDLAGTGGVRDTQYF
CDR3 DNA: TGTGCCACCAGCAGAGATTTGGCAGGGACAGGGGGGGTTAGGGATACGCAGTATTTT

clone size: -
J gene: TRBJ2-2
D gene: TRBD1
V gene: TRBV27
CDR3 protein: CASKQQGSHTGELFF
CDR3 DNA: TGTGCCAGCAAGCAACAGGGGTCCCACACCGGGGAGCTGTTTTTT

clone size: -
J gene: TRBJ1-1
D gene: -
V gene: TRBV28
CDR3 protein: CASSFGDRLNTEAFF
CDR3 DNA: TGTGCCAGCAGTTTTGGCGACAGGTTGAACACTGAAGCTTTCTTT

clone size: -
J gene: TRBJ1-2
D gene: -
V gene: TRBV9
CDR3 protein: CASSPKLTELYGYTF
CDR3 DNA: TGTGCCAGCAGCCCTAAGCTGACAGAGCTCTATGGCTACACCTTC

clone size: -
J gene: TRBJ1-1
D gene: -
V gene: TRBV2
CDR3 protein: CGGNTANTEAFF
CDR3 DNA: TGCGGGGGAAACACAGCGAACACTGAAGCTTTCTTT

clone size: -
J gene: TRBJ2-6
D gene: -
V gene: TRBV9
CDR3 protein: CASSVGGAGANVLTF
CDR3 DNA: TGTGCCAGCAGCGTAGGAGGCGCTGGGGCCAACGTCCTGACTTTC

clone size: -
J gene: TRBJ1-2
D gene: -
V gene: TRBV10-3
CDR3 protein: CAKRGGELYGYTF
CDR3 DNA: TGTGCTAAGCGGGGCGGTGAGCTCTATGGCTACACCTTC

clone size: -
J gene: TRBJ2-3
D gene: -
V gene: TRBV7-9
CDR3 protein: CASSLDRGGADTDTQYF
CDR3 DNA: TGTGCCAGCAGCTTAGACCGCGGGGGCGCAGACACAGATACGCAGTATTTT

clone size: once
J gene: TRBJ2-7
D gene: TRBD1
V gene: TRBV2
CDR3 protein: CASGEGQGAGEQYF
CDR3 DNA: TGTGCCAGTGGTGAGGGACAGGGGGCTGGCGAGCAGTACTTC

clone size: -
J gene: TRBJ2-1
D gene: TRBD2
V gene: TRBV9
CDR3 protein: CASSVGLAVYNEQFF
CDR3 DNA: TGTGCCAGCAGCGTCGGACTAGCTGTGTACAATGAGCAGTTCTTC

clone size: -
J gene: TRBJ2-5
D gene: TRBD1
V gene: TRBV28
CDR3 protein: CASSLRDRGQETQYF
CDR3 DNA: TGTGCCAGCAGTCTCCGAGACAGGGGGCAAGAGACCCAGTACTTC

clone size: -
J gene: TRBJ1-6
D gene: TRBD1
V gene: TRBV2
CDR3 protein: CASSYDRVRSPLHF
CDR3 DNA: TGTGCCAGCAGTTACGACAGGGTGCGCTCACCCCTCCACTTT

clone size: few
J gene: TRBJ1-2
D gene: -
V gene: TRBV29-1
CDR3 protein: CSVTTGFNYGYTF
CDR3 DNA: TGCAGCGTCACAACAGGATTTAACTATGGCTACACCTTC

clone size: -
J gene: TRBJ2-3
D gene: -
V gene: TRBV18
CDR3 protein: CASSPGTSTDTQYF
CDR3 DNA: TGTGCCAGCTCACCCGGGACAAGTACAGATACGCAGTATTTT

clone size: -
J gene: TRBJ2-7
D gene: -
V gene: TRBV27
CDR3 protein: CASSPSEGIYSYEQYF
CDR3 DNA: TGTGCCAGCAGTCCTTCTGAGGGCATTTACTCCTACGAGCAGTACTTC

clone size: -
J gene: TRBJ1-2
D gene: -
V gene: TRBV5-4
CDR3 protein: CASDGGGRGYTF
CDR3 DNA: TGTGCCAGCGACGGGGGGGGCAGGGGCTACACCTTC

clone size: -
J gene: TRBJ2-5
D gene: TRBD2
V gene: TRBV5-4
CDR3 protein: CASSLESGRAVETQYF
CDR3 DNA: TGTGCCAGCAGCTTGGAGAGCGGGAGGGCCGTAGAGACCCAGTACTTC

clone size: few
J gene: TRBJ1-1
D gene: -
V gene: TRBV6-5
CDR3 protein: CASSSRQGQNTEAFF
CDR3 DNA: TGTGCCAGCAGTTCCCGGCAGGGACAGAACACTGAAGCTTTCTTT

clone size: -
J gene: TRBJ2-4
D gene: -
V gene: TRBV9
CDR3 protein: CASSVASRGIDIQYF
CDR3 DNA: TGTGCCAGCAGCGTAGCTTCCAGGGGAATCGACATTCAGTACTTC